These 14 T cell receptor beta chains share one sample of origin, sequenced in a study of cytomegalovirus exposure and HLA in healthy donors. PCR primers comprised 60 Vbeta and 13 Jbeta primers. The protocol was immunoSEQ multiplex PCR, while the TCRdb copy is restricted to in-frame clones and leaves out a portion. The sample has more than 90,000 clones, under 90% seen once; the top ten hold approximately 4%. What was sequenced was PBMCs. Receptor source: a woman aged 65 to 85 in good health and CMV-seropositive.

The chain is built from TRBV10-3 and TRBJ1-1; D may be TRBD1 (6 bases). Trimming cost V 6 bases and J 2 bases, with 13 bases left between them. Looked up from germline, CDR1 is ENHRY and CDR2 is SYGVKD. The CDR3 covers 14 residues. The DNA of the CDR3 is TGTGCCATCAGGGACAGCCAAGTAAACACTGAAGCTTTCTTT. It yields the protein CAIRDSQVNTEAFF.

The V gene is TRBV29-1, the J gene TRBJ1-4, with TRBD1 as a possible D gene (5 bases). This CDR3 contains 12 residues. Trimming took off 7 bases at V and 2 bases at J, with 8 bases between the two ends. Germline CDR1 reads SQVTM; CDR2 reads ANQGSEA. CDR3 DNA sequence: TGCAGCGCCGGGGGGACTAATGAAAAACTGTTTTTT. Translating gives CSAGGTNEKLFF.

CDR3 residues: CASSSRIPGGPYNEQFF. The CDR3 bases are TGTGCCAGCAGCTCCAGGATCCCAGGGGGACCCTACAATGAGCAGTTCTTC. The J gene is TRBJ2-1, the V gene TRBV7-8; 7 nucleotides agree with TRBD1. Trimming removed 4 bases from V and 2 bases from J; junction bases left unmatched: 11. CDR1 SGHVS and CDR2 FQNEAQ come from the germline V gene. This CDR3 is built from 17 residues.

The count of this clone is one. J is TRBJ1-2 and V is TRBV5-4; a weak D match, TRBD1 (5 bases). The V end was cut by 4 bases, the J end by 3 bases, with 13 bases between. Germline V gives CDR1 SGHNT, CDR2 YYREEE (reference sequence). The CDR3 runs 14 residues. CDR3 in DNA: TGTGCCAGCAGCACTGACCCGACAGACTATGGCTACACCTTC. Its protein product is CASSTDPTDYGYTF.

V is TRBV29-1 and J is TRBJ2-2; D ambiguous. CDR3 length: 13 residues. Germline V CDR1 and CDR2: SQVTM, ANQGSEA. Trimming left V 7 bases short and J 6 bases short, with 15 bases between. The DNA of the CDR3 is TGCAGCGCCCAGTTCCAGTTCCCCGGGGAGCTGTTTTTT. Its translation is CSAQFQFPGELFF.

This clone was observed once. This CDR3 is CAWSFRVQGSNSPLHF. The DNA of the CDR3 is TGTGCCTGGAGTTTCCGCGTACAGGGGAGTAATTCACCCCTCCACTTT. The chain joins TRBV30 to TRBJ1-6; TRBD1 agrees at 7 bases. The ends lost 2 bases at V and 6 bases at J; junction bases unmatched: 10. Germline V gene data show CDR1 as GTSNPN and CDR2 as SVGIG (reference sequence). CDR3 length equals 16 residues.

The chain recombines TRBV30 with TRBJ1-5, with D unresolved. V dropped 1 base and J dropped 9 bases, with 13 bases sitting between them. The CDR3 spans 13 residues. Per germline, CDR1 GTSNPN and CDR2 SVGIG (reference sequence). The CDR3 here is CAWSGGSNTPQHF. The CDR3 nucleotides read TGTGCCTGGAGTGGAGGGAGTAATACGCCCCAGCATTTT.

This rearrangement joins TRBV4-1 to TRBJ2-5; 9 bases are a match to TRBD1. CDR1 MGHRA and CDR2 YSYEKL come from the germline V gene. CDR3 length: 15 residues. J was trimmed by 5 bases and V by 4 bases; bases with no gene match: 8. CDR3 sequence (DNA): TGCGCCAGCAGCCCAACTGGACAGGGGAGGGAGACCCAGTACTTC. It specifies CASSPTGQGRETQYF.

The CDR3 DNA is TGCGCCAGCAGCCGCCTGGGACAGGCTAGAGACGAGCAGTACTTC. Translated: CASSRLGQARDEQYF. This chain joins TRBV4-1 and TRBJ2-7; 8 bases fit TRBD1. The V gene end was trimmed by 4 bases and the J gene end by 5 bases; junction bases not matched to a gene: 10. The CDR3 spans 15 residues. Germline CDR1 is MGHRA and CDR2 is YSYEKL.

The gene calls are TRBV18 and TRBJ2-1; D call uncertain. Germline CDR1 reads KGHSH; CDR2 reads LQKENI. The CDR3 consists of 12 residues. Trimming left V 0 bases short and J 5 bases short, with 2 bases between. DNA of the CDR3: TGTGCCAGCTCACCACCTAACAATGAGCAGTTCTTC. This encodes CASSPPNNEQFF.

This sequence joins TRBV11-3 and TRBJ2-7; weak D call: TRBD2 (6 bases). Trimming took 3 bases from V and 6 from J, leaving 15 bases between them. CDR1 is SGHNT and CDR2 is YENEEA in the germline V gene. This CDR3 is built from 14 residues. The CDR3 DNA reads TGTGCCAGCAGCTTCCTAGGAGGGGTGGGCGAGCAGTACTTC. This translates into CASSFLGGVGEQYF.

The chain is built from TRBV19 and TRBJ2-1, with 11 bases lining up with TRBD2. Losses at the gene ends were 1 base for V and 5 bases for J; bases not matched to a gene: 4. Germline CDR1 LNHDA, CDR2 SQIVND (reference sequence). This CDR3 is 16 amino acids long. The CDR3 DNA reads TGTGCCAGTAGTATAGCCCCGGGACTAGCGGACAATGAGCAGTTCTTC. Encoded protein: CASSIAPGLADNEQFF.

This clone was seen just once. V usage is TRBV27 and J usage is TRBJ2-3; D unclear. V gave up 6 bases and J gave up 2 bases, with 15 bases separating them. Germline assignment: CDR1 MNHEY and CDR2 SMNVEV (reference sequence). CDR3 size: 15 residues. The CDR3 here is CASSLLGAATDTQYF. Here the CDR3 DNA reads TGTGCCAGCAGCCTCTTAGGCGCGGCCACAGATACGCAGTATTTT.

The chain uses TRBV27 and TRBJ2-3; D may be TRBD2 (6 bases). The CDR3 consists of 14 residues. Germline values: CDR1 MNHEY, CDR2 SMNVEV (reference sequence). V dropped 3 bases and J dropped 4 bases, with 11 bases sitting between them. For the CDR3, the DNA is TGTGCCAGCAGTTTTAGTTGGGAGGCAGATACGCAGTATTTT. It translates to CASSFSWEADTQYF.